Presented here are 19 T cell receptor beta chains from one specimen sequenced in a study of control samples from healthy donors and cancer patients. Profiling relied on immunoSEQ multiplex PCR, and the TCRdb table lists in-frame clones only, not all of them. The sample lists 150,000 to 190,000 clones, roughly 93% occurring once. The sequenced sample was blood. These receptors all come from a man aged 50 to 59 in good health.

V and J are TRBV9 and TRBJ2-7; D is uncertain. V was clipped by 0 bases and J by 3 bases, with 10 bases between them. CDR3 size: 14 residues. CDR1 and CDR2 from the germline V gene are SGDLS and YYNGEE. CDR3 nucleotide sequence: TGTGCCAGCAGCGTAGATCGGTTCAGCTACGAGCAGTACTTC. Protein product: CASSVDRFSYEQYF. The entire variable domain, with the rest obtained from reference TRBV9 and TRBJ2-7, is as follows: DSGVTQTPKHLITATGQRVTLRCSPRSGDLSVYWYQQSLDQGLQFLIQYYNGEERAKGNILERFSAQQFPDLHSELNLSSLELGDSALYFCASSVDRFSYEQYFGPGTRLTVT.

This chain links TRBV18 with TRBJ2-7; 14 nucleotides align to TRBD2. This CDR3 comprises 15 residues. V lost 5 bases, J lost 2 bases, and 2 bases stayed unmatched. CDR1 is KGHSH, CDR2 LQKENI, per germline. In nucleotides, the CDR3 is TGTGCCAGCTCAGCGGGACTAGCGGGAGCCTACGAGCAGTACTTC. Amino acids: CASSAGLAGAYEQYF.

This CDR3 reads CASSPVGFYNEQFF. The DNA of the CDR3 is TGTGCCAGCAGCCCCGTCGGTTTCTACAATGAGCAGTTCTTC. The chain is built from TRBV6-5 and TRBJ2-1; D is unclear. The CDR3 runs to 14 residues. The V gene's germline CDR1 is MNHEY and CDR2 SVGAGI. Trimming pared 6 bases from V and 3 bases from J, leaving 12 bases between.

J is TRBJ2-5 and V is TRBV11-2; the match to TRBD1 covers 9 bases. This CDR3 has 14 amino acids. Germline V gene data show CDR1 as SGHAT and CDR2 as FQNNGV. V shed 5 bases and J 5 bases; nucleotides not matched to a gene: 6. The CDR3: CASSLGTGLETQYF. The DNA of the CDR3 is TGTGCCAGCAGCCTCGGGACAGGGCTCGAGACCCAGTACTTC.

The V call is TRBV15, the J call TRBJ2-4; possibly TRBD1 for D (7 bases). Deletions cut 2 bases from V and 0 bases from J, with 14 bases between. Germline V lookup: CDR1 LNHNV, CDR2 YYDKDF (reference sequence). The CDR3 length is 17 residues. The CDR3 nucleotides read TGTGCCACCAGCAGATGGGGGGACAGACTAGCCAAAAACATTCAGTACTTC. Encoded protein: CATSRWGDRLAKNIQYF.

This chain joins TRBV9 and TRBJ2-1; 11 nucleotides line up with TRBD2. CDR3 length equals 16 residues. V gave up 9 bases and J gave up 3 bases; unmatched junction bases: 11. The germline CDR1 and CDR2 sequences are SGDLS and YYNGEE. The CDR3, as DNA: TGTGCCACCCAACCGAAGACTAGCGGGATCTACAATGAGCAGTTCTTC. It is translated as CATQPKTSGIYNEQFF.

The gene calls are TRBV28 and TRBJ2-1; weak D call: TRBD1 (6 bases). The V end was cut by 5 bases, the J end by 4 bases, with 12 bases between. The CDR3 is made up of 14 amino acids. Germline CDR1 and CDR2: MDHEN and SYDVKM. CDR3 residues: CASSPGTIYNEQFF. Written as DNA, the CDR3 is TGTGCCAGCAGTCCCGGGACAATTTACAATGAGCAGTTCTTC.

The CDR3 sequence: CASSLGFSGNTIYF. The CDR3 nucleotides read TGTGCCAGCAGTTTAGGTTTCTCTGGAAACACCATATATTTT. This chain links TRBV27 with TRBJ1-3; unclear D gene. Trimming shortened V by 2 bases and J by 0 bases, and 5 bases separated the two germline ends. Germline-derived CDR1 and CDR2 are MNHEY and SMNVEV (reference sequence). The CDR3 runs 14 residues.

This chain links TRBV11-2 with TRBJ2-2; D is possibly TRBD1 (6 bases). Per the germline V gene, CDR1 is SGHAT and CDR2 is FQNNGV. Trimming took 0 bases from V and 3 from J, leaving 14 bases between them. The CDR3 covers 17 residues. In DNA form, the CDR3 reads TGTGCCAGCAGCTTAGATTCTTGGGGGCACGACACCGGGGAGCTGTTTTTT. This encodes CASSLDSWGHDTGELFF.

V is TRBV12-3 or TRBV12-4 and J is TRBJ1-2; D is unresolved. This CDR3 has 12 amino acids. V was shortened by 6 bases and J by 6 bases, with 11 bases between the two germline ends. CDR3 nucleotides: TGTGCCAGCAGCTTTTCTGGGGATGGCTACACCTTC. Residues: CASSFSGDGYTF.

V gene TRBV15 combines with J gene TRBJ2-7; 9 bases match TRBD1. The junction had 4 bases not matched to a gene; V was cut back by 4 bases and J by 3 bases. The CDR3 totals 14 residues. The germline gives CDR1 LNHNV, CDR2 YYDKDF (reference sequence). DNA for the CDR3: TGTGCCACCAGCAAGACAGGGGGGGACTACGAGCAGTACTTC. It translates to CATSKTGGDYEQYF. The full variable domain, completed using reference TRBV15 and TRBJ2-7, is DAMVIQNPRYQVTQFGKPVTLSCSQTLNHNVMYWYQQKSSQAPKLLFHYYDKDFNNEADTPDNFQSRRPNTSFCFLDIRSPGLGDTAMYLCATSKTGGDYEQYFGPGTRLTVT.

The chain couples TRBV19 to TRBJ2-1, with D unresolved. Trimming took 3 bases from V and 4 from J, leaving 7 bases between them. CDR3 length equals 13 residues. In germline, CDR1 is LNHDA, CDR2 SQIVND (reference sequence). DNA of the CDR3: TGTGCCAGTAGTATCAACAAATACAATGAGCAGTTCTTC. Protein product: CASSINKYNEQFF.

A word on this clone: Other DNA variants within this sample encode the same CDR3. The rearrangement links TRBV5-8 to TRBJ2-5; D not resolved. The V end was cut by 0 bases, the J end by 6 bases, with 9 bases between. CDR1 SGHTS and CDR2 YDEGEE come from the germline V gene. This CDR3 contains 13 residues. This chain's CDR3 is CASSLGGEKTQYF. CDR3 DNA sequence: TGTGCCAGCAGCTTGGGTGGAGAAAAGACCCAGTACTTC.

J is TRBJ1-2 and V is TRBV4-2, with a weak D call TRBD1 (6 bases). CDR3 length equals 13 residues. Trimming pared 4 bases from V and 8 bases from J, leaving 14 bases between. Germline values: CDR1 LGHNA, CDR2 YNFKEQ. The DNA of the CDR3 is TGTGCCAGCAGCCGGGGGGACATCGACGGCTACACCTTC. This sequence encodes CASSRGDIDGYTF.

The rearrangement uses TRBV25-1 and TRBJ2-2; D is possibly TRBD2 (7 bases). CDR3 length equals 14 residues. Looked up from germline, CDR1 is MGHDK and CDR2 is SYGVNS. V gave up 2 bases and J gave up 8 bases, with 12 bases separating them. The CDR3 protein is CASSERGASGELFF. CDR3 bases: TGTGCCAGCAGTGAACGGGGGGCCTCGGGGGAGCTGTTTTTT.

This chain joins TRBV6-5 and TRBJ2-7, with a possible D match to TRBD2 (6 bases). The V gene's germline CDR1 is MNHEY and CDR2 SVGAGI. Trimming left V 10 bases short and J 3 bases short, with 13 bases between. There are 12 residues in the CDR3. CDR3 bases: TGTGCCACCAGCGGGCAGTACTACGAGCAGTACTTC. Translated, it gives CATSGQYYEQYF.

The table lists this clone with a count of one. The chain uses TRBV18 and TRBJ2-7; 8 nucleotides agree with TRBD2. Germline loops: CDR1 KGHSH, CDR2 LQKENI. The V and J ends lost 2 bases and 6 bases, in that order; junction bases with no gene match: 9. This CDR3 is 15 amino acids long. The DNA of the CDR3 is TGTGCCAGCTCACCATCTCAGCTAGCGGGCGTCGAGCAGTACTTC. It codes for CASSPSQLAGVEQYF.

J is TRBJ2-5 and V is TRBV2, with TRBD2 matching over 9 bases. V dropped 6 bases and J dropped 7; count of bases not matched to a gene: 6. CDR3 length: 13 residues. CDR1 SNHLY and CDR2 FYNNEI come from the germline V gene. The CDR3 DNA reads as TGTGCCAGCAGCTGGACTAGCGACGGGACCCAGTACTTC. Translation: CASSWTSDGTQYF.

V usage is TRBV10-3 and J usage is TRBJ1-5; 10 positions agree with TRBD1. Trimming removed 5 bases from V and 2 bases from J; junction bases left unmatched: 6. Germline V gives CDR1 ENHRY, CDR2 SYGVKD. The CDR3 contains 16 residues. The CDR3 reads CAISPGTGAGNQPQHF. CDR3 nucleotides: TGTGCCATCAGTCCGGGGACAGGGGCGGGCAATCAGCCCCAGCATTTT.